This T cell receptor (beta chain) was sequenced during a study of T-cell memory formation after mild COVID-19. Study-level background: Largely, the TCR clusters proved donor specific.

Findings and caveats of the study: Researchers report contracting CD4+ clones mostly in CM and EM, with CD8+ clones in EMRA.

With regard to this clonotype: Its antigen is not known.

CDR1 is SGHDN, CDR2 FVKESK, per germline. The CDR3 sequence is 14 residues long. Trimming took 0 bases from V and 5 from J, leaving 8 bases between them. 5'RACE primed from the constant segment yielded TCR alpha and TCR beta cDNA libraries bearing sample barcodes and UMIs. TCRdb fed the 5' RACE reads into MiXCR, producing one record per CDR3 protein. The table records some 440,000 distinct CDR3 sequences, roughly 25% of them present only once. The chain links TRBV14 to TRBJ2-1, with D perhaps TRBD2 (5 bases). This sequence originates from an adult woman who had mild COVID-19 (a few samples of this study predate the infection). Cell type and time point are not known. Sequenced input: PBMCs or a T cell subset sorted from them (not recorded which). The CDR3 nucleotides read TGTGCCAGCAGCCAAGATAGCGTAAACAATGAGCAGTTCTTC. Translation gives CASSQDSVNNEQFF.